A selection of T cell receptor beta chains follows, all from one sample in a study of blood T cell repertoires in COVID-19. Some clones are missing from TCRdb's copy, which holds only in-frame ones; the method was immunoSEQ multiplex PCR. The table records over 90,000 clones, about four fifths of them present only once. Sequencing input: peripheral blood. Receptors originate from a man older than 75 with COVID-19, enrolled during active disease. Both conserved end residues are part of each CDR3. Some rows mark clone size as missing; the rest say once, few, many or name a class of expanded clone.

TRBJ1-2	TRBV9	-	CASRQGNYGYTF
TRBJ1-2	TRBV7-3	-	CASSLTRQPKGYTF
TRBJ2-1	TRBV3-1/TRBV3-2	-	CASSPPTAGGYNEQFF
TRBJ2-7	TRBV3-1/TRBV3-2	-	CASSPISGLASYEQYF
TRBJ2-7	TRBV30	-	CAWRGTGIYEQYF
TRBJ1-5	TRBV18	-	CASSRDYSNQPQHF
TRBJ2-3	TRBV4-3	-	CASSQDLDSSTDTQYF
TRBJ2-2	TRBV10-3	once	CAISEGGRATGELFF
TRBJ1-2	TRBV6-2/TRBV6-3	-	CASSNPGQRNYGYTF
TRBJ2-2	TRBV18	-	CASSRANTGELFF
TRBJ2-7	TRBV7-2	-	CASSLASGGAYEQYF
TRBJ1-2	TRBV7-3	-	CASSLNPGGNYGYTF
TRBJ2-7	TRBV6-5	-	CASRAGQVSYEQYF
TRBJ1-1	TRBV28	-	CASFYTEAFF